The 16 T cell receptor beta chains below all came from one sample that was sequenced in a study of Graves' ophthalmopathy and Graves' hyperthyroidism (dated 2018 in TCRdb). Sequencing took place on an Illumina HiSeq 2000. For repertoire sequencing, TCR beta CDR3 regions were amplified from RNA transcripts. The first round was an RT-PCR using HTBI primers with the Qiagen OneStep RT-PCR kit, and this first round was followed by a second-round multiplex PCR, then size selection and purification. The raw public data were reprocessed by TCRdb itself: fastp quality trimming at Q25, MiXCR clonotype calling, in-frame beta chains only. All rows with the same CDR3 protein become a single entry with the most common DNA and genes. The sample has approximately 330,000 distinct CDR3 sequences on record, about a sixth of them singletons. Of the sample, roughly an eighth is held by the ten largest clones. Sequenced input: peripheral blood. The receptors here all came from an adult man with Graves' ophthalmopathy.

This clonotype was observed many times. This rearrangement joins TRBV30 to TRBJ2-7; D not certain. Germline CDR1 GTSNPN, CDR2 SVGIG (reference sequence). With 5 bases removed from V and 2 bases from J, the gap between germline ends came to 13 bases. The CDR3 totals 13 residues. CDR3 sequence reads: CAWEGRSAYEQYF. CDR3 nucleotides: TGTGCCTGGGAAGGTCGATCGGCCTACGAGCAGTACTTC.

This clonotype has a count of ten or more. The gene calls are TRBV19 and TRBJ2-5, with 13 bases aligning to TRBD2. Germline trimming cut 4 bases from V and 3 bases from J; bases unmatched to any gene: 14. The CDR3 spans 19 residues. CDR1 LNHDA and CDR2 SQIVND come from the germline V gene (reference sequence). The CDR3 DNA is TGTGCCAGTAGTACGACACTGGGACTAGCGGGGAACCAAAAAGAGACCCAGTACTTC. As protein: CASSTTLGLAGNQKETQYF.

This clonotype was seen many times. The J gene is TRBJ2-5, the V gene TRBV5-8, with 7 bases identical to TRBD2. CDR3 length equals 15 residues. Looked up from germline, CDR1 is SGHTS and CDR2 is YDEGEE. J lost 5 bases, V lost 4 bases, and 11 bases had no gene match. CDR3: CASSTLAPEGETQYF. The CDR3 DNA follows: TGTGCCAGCAGCACACTAGCGCCCGAGGGTGAGACCCAGTACTTC.

This clonotype was recorded at least ten times. The chain employs TRBV4-2 and TRBJ2-5, with 10 bases matching TRBD2. There are 16 residues in the CDR3. V gave up 3 bases and J gave up 7 bases; unmatched junction bases: 11. Germline assignment: CDR1 LGHNA and CDR2 YNFKEQ. CDR3 sequence: CASSQGSGGKFGTQYF. The CDR3 region has the DNA TGTGCCAGCAGCCAGGGTAGCGGGGGGAAATTTGGGACCCAGTACTTC.

The chain is built from TRBV12-3 or TRBV12-4 and TRBJ2-7; no definite D call. This CDR3 has 13 amino acids. V was shortened by 3 bases and J by 3 bases, with 9 bases between the two germline ends. CDR3 region: CASSFRISYEQYF. As DNA, the CDR3 is TGTGCCAGCAGTTTTCGCATTAGCTACGAGCAGTACTTC.

This clonotype was counted many times. The V and J genes are TRBV5-1 and TRBJ1-2, with D perhaps matching TRBD1 (5 bases). Germline loops: CDR1 SGHRS, CDR2 YFSETQ. CDR3 length: 13 amino acids. Trimming shortened V by 0 bases and J by 6 bases, and 9 bases separated the two germline ends. The CDR3: CASSLGQLDGYTF. The CDR3, as DNA: TGCGCCAGCAGCTTGGGACAGTTGGATGGCTACACCTTC.

This clonotype was counted many times. The chain links TRBV6-5 to TRBJ2-7; D ambiguous. Trimming removed 0 bases at V and 6 bases at J, with 3 bases between. Germline CDR1 MNHEY, CDR2 SVGAGI. This CDR3 region has 11 residues. CDR3 sequence: CASSYSTEQYF. The CDR3 DNA is TGTGCCAGCAGTTACTCGACCGAGCAGTACTTC.

This clonotype was seen repeatedly, ten times or more. The chain has TRBV30 and TRBJ1-2; 10 positions match TRBD1. Germline V gene lookup returns CDR1 GTSNPN and CDR2 SVGIG (reference sequence). The CDR3 has 15 residues. The ends lost 0 bases at V and 5 bases at J; junction bases unmatched: 6. The CDR3 DNA follows: TGTGCCTGGAGTGTCCCGGGACAGGGGCGTTATGGCTACACCTTC. Amino acids: CAWSVPGQGRYGYTF.

The V and J genes are TRBV11-3 and TRBJ2-4, with TRBD1 matching 9 bases. The CDR3 totals 14 residues. Germline V lookup: CDR1 SGHNT, CDR2 YENEEA. V was pared by 8 bases and J by 11 bases, with 13 bases of the junction left unmatched. CDR3 nucleotide sequence: TGTGCCAGCCGCCCAACCGGGACAGGGAACCTTCAGTACTTC. This encodes CASRPTGTGNLQYF.

Ten or more counts support this clonotype. The chain employs TRBV7-2 and TRBJ2-7; D uncertain. V shed 1 base and J shed 2 bases, with 9 bases lying between them. The CDR3 has 14 residues. The germline V gene has CDR1 SGHTA and CDR2 FQGNSA. CDR3 DNA: TGTGCCAGCAGCTTAGACCGAGCAACCTACGAGCAGTACTTC. It translates to CASSLDRATYEQYF.

This clonotype was found many times. J is TRBJ1-6 and V is TRBV30; the D is unclear. Trimming cost V 3 bases and J 10 bases, with 13 bases left between them. The CDR3 covers 13 residues. Germline CDR1 and CDR2: GTSNPN and SVGIG (reference sequence). The CDR3 reads CAWRTLVSSPLHF. The CDR3 DNA follows: TGTGCCTGGAGGACGTTGGTTTCCTCACCCCTCCACTTT.

This clonotype appeared many times. In nucleotides, the CDR3 is TGTGCCATCCGGGGGGGACAGGATAATTCACCCCTCCACTTT. Protein product: CAIRGGQDNSPLHF. V usage is TRBV10-3 and J usage is TRBJ1-6, with 8 bases that match TRBD1. The CDR3 totals 14 residues. Germline V lookup: CDR1 ENHRY, CDR2 SYGVKD. Germline trimming cut 8 bases from V and 5 bases from J; bases unmatched to any gene: 5.

This clonotype has at least ten counts. The chain carries TRBV30 and TRBJ1-1; D unresolved. CDR3 length: 14 amino acids. CDR1 and CDR2 (germline): GTSNPN, SVGIG (reference sequence). V lost 2 bases and J 6 bases, leaving 16 bases between the germline ends. The CDR3 DNA is TGTGCCTGGAGTTGGAAGGGCGGGTTCGCTGAAGCTTTCTTT. This translates into CAWSWKGGFAEAFF.

This clonotype was picked up many times. The V gene is TRBV6-1, the J gene TRBJ2-4; unclear D gene. V was clipped by 0 bases and J by 8 bases, with 14 bases between them. Germline V lookup: CDR1 MNHNS, CDR2 SASEGT. The CDR3 contains 15 residues. The CDR3, as DNA: TGTGCCAGCAGTGAAGCGTGGCGACAACGGGACATTCAGTACTTC. Its protein product is CASSEAWRQRDIQYF.

This clonotype has ten or more counts. The chain has TRBV4-3 and TRBJ2-7, with a weak D call TRBD2 (6 bases). This CDR3 comprises 16 residues. Germline CDR1 is LGHNA and CDR2 is YSLEER. The V and J ends lost 4 bases and 0 bases respectively, with 16 bases between them. DNA for the CDR3: TGCGCCAGCAGCCCCAACGGGGGACCGAACTCCTACGAGCAGTACTTC. Encoded protein: CASSPNGGPNSYEQYF.

This clonotype has only a few counts. Given a much more abundant clone one base away, this may be a read error. The V gene is TRBV12-3 or TRBV12-4, the J gene TRBJ1-5; TRBD1 might be the D (5 bases). The V end was cut by 0 bases, the J end by 2 bases, with 11 bases between. The CDR3 runs 16 residues. This CDR3 is CASSLASGHCNQPQHF. CDR3 in DNA: TGTGCCAGCAGTTTAGCCTCTGGACATTGCAATCAGCCCCAGCATTTT.